Sequencing of this T cell receptor (beta chain) was carried out in a study of tumor and adjacent non-tumor tissue in lung cancer. Per germline, CDR1 SGHAT and CDR2 FQNNGV. The CDR3 runs to 13 residues. Trimming took 2 bases from V and 6 from J, leaving 10 bases between them. By proportion, this clonotype is medium-sized. Antigen specificity is unknown. The library came from three nested PCR rounds adapted from ARM-PCR protocols. Each CDR3 protein gets one entry after TCRdb re-called the multiplex PCR reads with MiXCR. The sample holds 84,000 or so distinct CDR3 sequences, about three fifths seen once. General study points: Tumor repertoires had a smaller top 100 clone share than normal lung.

No cell sorting was done before RNA was extracted from the tissue. The origin of this receptor is an older man with non-small cell lung cancer. Material for sequencing was lung tumor tissue. The rearrangement links TRBV11-2 to TRBJ2-5, with D possibly matching TRBD1 (6 bases). CDR3 bases: TGTGCCAGCAGCTTAAACAGGGAACAGACCCAGTACTTC. This codes for CASSLNREQTQYF.